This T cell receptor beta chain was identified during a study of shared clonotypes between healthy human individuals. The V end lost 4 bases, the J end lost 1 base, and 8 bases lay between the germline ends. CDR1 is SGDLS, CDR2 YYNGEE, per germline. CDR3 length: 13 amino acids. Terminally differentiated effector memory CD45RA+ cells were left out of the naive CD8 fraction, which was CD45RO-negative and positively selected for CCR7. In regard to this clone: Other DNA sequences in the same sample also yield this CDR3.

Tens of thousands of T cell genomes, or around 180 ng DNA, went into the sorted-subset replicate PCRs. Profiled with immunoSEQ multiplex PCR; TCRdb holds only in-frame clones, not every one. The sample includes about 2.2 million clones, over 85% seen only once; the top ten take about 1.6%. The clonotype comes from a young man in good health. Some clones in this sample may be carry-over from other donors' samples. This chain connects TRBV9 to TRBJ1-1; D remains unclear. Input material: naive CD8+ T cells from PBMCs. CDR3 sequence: CASSPRGNTEAFF. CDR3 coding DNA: TGTGCCAGCAGCCCCCGCGGGAACACTGAAGCTTTCTTT.